This TCR beta chain originates from a study of T cell repertoires in cytomegalovirus infection. Study-wide points: HLA-C-restricted CMV-specific TCR beta clonotypes were dominant in the ex vivo response.

Ten or more counts support this clonotype. Its matching antigen is unknown. This CDR3 is 14 amino acids long. Germline lookup yields CDR1 DFQATT and CDR2 SNEGSKA (reference sequence). Trimming cost V 6 bases and J 0 bases; bases outside gene matches: 7. Each CDR3 protein gets one entry after TCRdb re-called the reads with MiXCR. Of approximately 500,000 distinct CDR3 sequences in the sample, roughly 10% were seen once. The sample was PBMCs. The chain uses TRBV20-1 and TRBJ1-1; 7 bases match TRBD1. The sequence was obtained from a human donor in good health (CMV status not recorded). Some clones in this sample may be carry-over from other donors' samples. The CDR3 loop is CSALQTGLNTEAFF. In DNA form, the CDR3 reads TGCAGTGCATTACAGACAGGGCTGAACACTGAAGCTTTCTTT.